These 12 T cell receptor beta chains were sequenced from one sample in a study of shared clonotypes between healthy human individuals. Selected positively for CCR7 and CD45RO-negative, naive CD8 cells excluded terminally differentiated effector memory CD45RA+ cells. Method: immunoSEQ multiplex PCR; TCRdb's copy keeps in-frame clones and lacks some. In the table there are millions of clones, 85% to 95% of which are singletons. What was sequenced was naive CD8+ T cells sorted from blood. These receptors all stem from a man aged 18 to 29 in good health.

This chain uses TRBV19 with TRBJ2-5; D unresolved. The CDR3 loop spans 13 amino acids. Deletions cut 1 base from V and 5 bases from J, with 8 bases between. Germline CDR1 LNHDA, CDR2 SQIVND (reference sequence). The CDR3 region has the DNA TGTGCCAGTAGTATAGTGCCGTCGGAGACCCAGTACTTC. Translating it yields CASSIVPSETQYF.

This clone was seen only once. The chain joins TRBV7-9 to TRBJ2-7, with D tentatively TRBD2 (6 bases). In germline, CDR1 is SEHNR, CDR2 FQNEAQ (reference sequence). CDR3 length equals 15 residues. Deletions cut 5 bases from V and 4 bases from J, with 18 bases between. CDR3 nucleotides: TGTGCCAGCAGCCCAAAGTCGGGGGTACGATACGAGCAGTACTTC. Its translation: CASSPKSGVRYEQYF. The variable domain in full, with the rest retrieved from reference TRBV7-9 and TRBJ2-7, is DTGVSQNPRHKITKRGQNVTFRCDPISEHNRLYWYRQTLGQGPEFLTYFQNEAQLEKSRLLSDRFSAERPKGSFSTLEIQRTEQGDSAMYLCASSPKSGVRYEQYFGPGTRLTVT.

As concerns this clone: This specimen includes other DNA sequences encoding the same CDR3. Here the CDR3 reads CASSWDRTYEQYF. The CDR3 region has the DNA TGCGCCAGCAGCTGGGACAGAACCTACGAGCAGTACTTC. The rearrangement links TRBV5-1 to TRBJ2-7; 7 bases are shared with TRBD1. Germline CDR1 is SGHRS and CDR2 is YFSETQ. This CDR3 comprises 13 residues. J gave up 2 bases and V 3 bases, and 2 bases lay outside the gene matches.

In this sample, this clone turned up once. The chain has TRBV29-1 and TRBJ2-4, with D possibly matching TRBD2 (6 bases). CDR1 is SQVTM, CDR2 ANQGSEA, per germline. The CDR3 spans 14 residues. V dropped 2 bases and J dropped 4 bases, with 12 bases sitting between them. CDR3 nucleotides: TGCAGCGTTGAACCGGGAGAAGGAAAAAACATTCAGTACTTC. Translating gives CSVEPGEGKNIQYF.

V usage is TRBV27 and J usage is TRBJ2-7; D gene ambiguous. V lost 0 bases, J lost 5 bases, and 14 bases lay in between. The CDR3 spans 15 residues. Germline V gene lookup returns CDR1 MNHEY and CDR2 SMNVEV (reference sequence). The CDR3 is CASSLSVAGYNEQYF. The CDR3 nucleotides read TGTGCCAGCAGTTTATCCGTAGCAGGATACAACGAGCAGTACTTC.

This chain joins TRBV4-3 and TRBJ1-4; 8 bases line up with TRBD1. V lost 0 bases to trimming and J lost 7 bases; unmatched junction nucleotides: 10. The CDR3 extends over 17 amino acids. The germline V gene encodes CDR1 LGHNA and CDR2 YSLEER. The chain's CDR3 is CASSQDWGTGPAEKLFF. The CDR3 region has the DNA TGCGCCAGCAGCCAAGATTGGGGGACAGGCCCTGCTGAAAAACTGTTTTTT.

The chain joins TRBV4-3 to TRBJ1-4; D ambiguous. The CDR3 extends over 15 amino acids. Germline CDR1 reads LGHNA; CDR2 reads YSLEER. Trimming cost V 0 bases and J 8 bases, with 13 bases left between them. CDR3: CASSQDVASWEKLFF. The CDR3 nucleotides are TGCGCCAGCAGCCAAGATGTCGCCAGTTGGGAAAAACTGTTTTTT.

The chain links TRBV7-9 to TRBJ2-3; TRBD2 is a possible D gene (6 bases). Germline V gene data show CDR1 as SEHNR and CDR2 as FQNEAQ (reference sequence). V was shortened by 1 base and J by 14 bases, with 13 bases between the two germline ends. The CDR3 totals 12 residues. Here the CDR3 DNA reads TGTGCCAGCAGCTTAGGTGGGGAGGCAGGGTATTTT. It specifies CASSLGGEAGYF.

This chain joins TRBV7-9 and TRBJ2-7; TRBD1 matches at 12 bases. The germline V gene encodes CDR1 SEHNR and CDR2 FQNEAQ (reference sequence). The CDR3 has 15 amino acids. Trimming took 5 bases from V and 6 from J; bases not matched to a gene: 8. CDR3 coding DNA: TGTGCCAGCAGCCCCCCCGGGACAGGGGGCAGCGAGCAGTACTTC. Its protein product is CASSPPGTGGSEQYF.

The V gene is TRBV5-3, the J gene TRBJ1-5; no firm D call. TRBV5-3 is reported as an ORF; its role is uncertain. V lost 0 bases, J lost 9 bases, and 22 bases lay in between. The CDR3 runs 17 residues. CDR3: CARSLGPDTAEGGPQHF. The CDR3 DNA reads as TGTGCCAGAAGCTTGGGGCCCGACACGGCCGAGGGAGGGCCCCAGCATTTT.

The V gene is TRBV27, the J gene TRBJ2-5; 7 bases fit TRBD1. Trimming cost V 8 bases and J 5 bases; bases outside gene matches: 8. Germline V gene sequence: CDR1 MNHEY, CDR2 SMNVEV (reference sequence). The CDR3 contains 13 residues. The CDR3 bases are TGTGCCAGCGCCTCGACAGGGTTGGAGACCCAGTACTTC. Residues: CASASTGLETQYF.

To note about this clone: The sample has other DNA sequences that encode this CDR3 too. This chain joins TRBV29-1 and TRBJ2-7, with 11 bases lining up with TRBD1. This CDR3 has 13 residues. Unmatched junction bases numbered 2, after V lost 3 bases and J lost 4 bases. Germline V gives CDR1 SQVTM, CDR2 ANQGSEA. For the CDR3, the DNA is TGCAGCGTTGAGGGACAGGGGGGGTACGAGCAGTACTTC. Its translation is CSVEGQGGYEQYF.